Here is one TCR beta chain with its context. CDR1 is SGHVS and CDR2 is FQNEAQ in the germline V gene. Unmatched junction bases numbered 12, after V lost 5 bases and J lost 8 bases. CDR3 length: 15 amino acids. TCRdb reanalysed the 5' RACE reads using MiXCR and keeps one entry per CDR3 protein. The data hold nearly 55,000 distinct CDR3 sequences, with approximately 23% observed a single time. CD25-based Treg depletion was applied to purified naive CD4+ T cells. The receptor was isolated from a female donor with breast cancer. The sample was tumor-infiltrating naive CD4+ T cells sorted from the breast tumor. Sample subset: naive CD4+ T cells, CD4+CD45RA+CD25-. V gene TRBV7-8 combines with J gene TRBJ1-1; 9 bases fit TRBD1. CDR3 DNA sequence: TGTGCCAGCAGCCTCCTCGGGGACAGGGATCGAGAAGCTTTCTTT. This sequence encodes CASSLLGDRDREAFF.